The clone carrying this TCR beta chain was recorded a few times. What it binds is not known. Treg sorting used a CD4+CD25+CD127-/low gate. Study outcomes and limitations: The TCR gene usage of tumor memory CD4+ T cells clustered together with blood and lymph node memory CD4+ cells and with lymph node naive CD4+ cells.

Per the germline V gene, CDR1 is WSHSY and CDR2 is SAAADI. There are 15 residues in the CDR3. Trimming cost V 7 bases and J 0 bases, with 14 bases left between them. In TCRdb, the 5' RACE reads were re-called with MiXCR into one record per CDR3 protein. The sample has 35,000 to 50,000 distinct CDR3 sequences, about a fifth seen once; the top ten hold 4.3%. The receptor was derived from a female donor with breast cancer. The chain employs TRBV10-2 and TRBJ2-3; D might be TRBD2 (5 bases). Sequenced: Tregs sorted from a lymph node. This CDR3 reads CASIGSAGSTDTQYF. For the CDR3, the DNA is TGCGCCAGCATTGGGTCCGCGGGTAGCACAGATACGCAGTATTTT.